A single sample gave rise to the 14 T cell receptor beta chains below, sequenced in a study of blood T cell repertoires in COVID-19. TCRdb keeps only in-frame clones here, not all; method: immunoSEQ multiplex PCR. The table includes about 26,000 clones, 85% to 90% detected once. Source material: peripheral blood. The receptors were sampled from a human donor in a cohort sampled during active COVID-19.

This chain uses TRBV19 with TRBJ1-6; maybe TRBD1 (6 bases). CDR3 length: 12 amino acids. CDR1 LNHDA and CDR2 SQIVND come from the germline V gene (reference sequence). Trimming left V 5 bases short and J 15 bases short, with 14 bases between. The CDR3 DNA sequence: TGTGCCAGTAGTCCAGACGACAGGCTCCTCCACTTT. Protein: CASSPDDRLLHF.

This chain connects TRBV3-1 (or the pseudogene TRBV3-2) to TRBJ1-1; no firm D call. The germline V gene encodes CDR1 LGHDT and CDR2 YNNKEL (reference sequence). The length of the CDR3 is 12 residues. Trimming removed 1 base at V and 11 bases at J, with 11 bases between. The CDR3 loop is CASSQGGTYAFF. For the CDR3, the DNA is TGTGCCAGCAGCCAAGGAGGTACCTACGCTTTCTTT.

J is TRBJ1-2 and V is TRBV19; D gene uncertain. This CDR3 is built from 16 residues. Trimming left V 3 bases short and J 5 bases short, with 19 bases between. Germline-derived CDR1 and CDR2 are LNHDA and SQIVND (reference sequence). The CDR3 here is CASSIPRGLGRYGYTF. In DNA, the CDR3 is TGTGCCAGTAGTATCCCTCGCGGTCTCGGAAGGTATGGCTACACCTTC.

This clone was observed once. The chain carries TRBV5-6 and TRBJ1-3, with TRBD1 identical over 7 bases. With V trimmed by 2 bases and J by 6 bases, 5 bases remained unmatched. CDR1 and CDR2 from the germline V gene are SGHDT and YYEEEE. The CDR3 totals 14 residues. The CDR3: CASSFATGINTIYF. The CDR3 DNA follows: TGTGCCAGCAGCTTCGCGACAGGGATAAACACCATATATTTT.

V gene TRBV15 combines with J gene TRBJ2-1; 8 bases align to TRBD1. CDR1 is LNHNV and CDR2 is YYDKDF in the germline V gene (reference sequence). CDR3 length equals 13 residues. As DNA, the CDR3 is TGTGCGGTAGGGGACAGGACTCTCAATGAGCAGTTCTTC. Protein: CAVGDRTLNEQFF. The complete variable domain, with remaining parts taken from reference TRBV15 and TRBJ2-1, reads DAMVIQNPRYQVTQFGKPVTLSCSQTLNHNVMYWYQQKSSQAPKLLFHYYDKDFNNEADTPDNFQSRRPNTSFCFLDIRSPGLGDTAMYLCAVGDRTLNEQFFGPGTRLTVL.

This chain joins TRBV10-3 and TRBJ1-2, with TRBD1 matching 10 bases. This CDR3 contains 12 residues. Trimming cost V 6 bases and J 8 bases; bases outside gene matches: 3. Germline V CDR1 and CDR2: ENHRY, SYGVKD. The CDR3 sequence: CAIRGTGEGYTF. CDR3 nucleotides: TGTGCCATCAGAGGGACAGGGGAAGGCTACACCTTC.

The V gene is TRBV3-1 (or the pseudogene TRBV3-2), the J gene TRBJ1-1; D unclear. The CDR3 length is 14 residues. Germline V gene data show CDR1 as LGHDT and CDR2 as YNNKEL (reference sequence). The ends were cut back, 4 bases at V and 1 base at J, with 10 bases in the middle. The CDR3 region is CASSRAGGNTEAFF. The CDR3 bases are TGTGCCAGCAGCCGGGCGGGAGGGAACACTGAAGCTTTCTTT.

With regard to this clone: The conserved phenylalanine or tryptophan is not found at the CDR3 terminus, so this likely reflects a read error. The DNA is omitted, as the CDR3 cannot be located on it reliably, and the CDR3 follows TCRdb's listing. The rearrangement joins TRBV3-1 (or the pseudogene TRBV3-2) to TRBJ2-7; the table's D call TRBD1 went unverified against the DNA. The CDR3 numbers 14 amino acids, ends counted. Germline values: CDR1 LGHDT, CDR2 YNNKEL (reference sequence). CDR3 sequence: CASSQETRQGVLTL.

The CDR3 DNA reads as TGCAGCGTTGAGGCAGCGGGTGGCTACACCTTC. Residues: CSVEAAGGYTF. The chain carries TRBV29-1 and TRBJ1-2; D gene uncertain. Trimming removed 3 bases from V and 7 bases from J, with 9 bases in between. Germline V lookup: CDR1 SQVTM, CDR2 ANQGSEA. The CDR3 contains 11 residues.

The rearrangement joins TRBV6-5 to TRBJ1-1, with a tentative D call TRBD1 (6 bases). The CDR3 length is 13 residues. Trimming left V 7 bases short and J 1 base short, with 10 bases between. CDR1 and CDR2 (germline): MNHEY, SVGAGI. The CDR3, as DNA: TGTGCCAGCATCCGGGACACGAACACTGAAGCTTTCTTT. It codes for CASIRDTNTEAFF.

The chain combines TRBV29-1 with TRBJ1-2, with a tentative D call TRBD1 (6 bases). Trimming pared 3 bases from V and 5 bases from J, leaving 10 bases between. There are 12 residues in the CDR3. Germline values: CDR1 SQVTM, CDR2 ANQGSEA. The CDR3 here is CSVDRGWYGYTF. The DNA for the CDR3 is TGCAGCGTTGACAGGGGCTGGTATGGCTACACCTTC.

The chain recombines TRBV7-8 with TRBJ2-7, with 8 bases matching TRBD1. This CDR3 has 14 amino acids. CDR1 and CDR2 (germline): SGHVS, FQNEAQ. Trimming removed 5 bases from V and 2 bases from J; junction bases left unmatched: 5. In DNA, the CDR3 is TGTGCCAGCAGCCGAGACAGGGGACCCTACGAGCAGTACTTC. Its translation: CASSRDRGPYEQYF. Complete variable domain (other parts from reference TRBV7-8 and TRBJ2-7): GAGVSQSPRYKVAKRGQDVALRCDPISGHVSLFWYQQALGQGPEFLTYFQNEAQLDKSGLPSDRFFAERPEGSVSTLKIQRTQQEDSAVYLCASSRDRGPYEQYFGPGTRLTVT.

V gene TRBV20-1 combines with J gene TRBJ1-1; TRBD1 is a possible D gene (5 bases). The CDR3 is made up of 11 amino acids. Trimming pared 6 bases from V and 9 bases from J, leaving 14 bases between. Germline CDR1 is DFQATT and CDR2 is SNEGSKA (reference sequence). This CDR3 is CSALHGGKAFF. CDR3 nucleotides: TGCAGTGCCCTACACGGGGGGAAAGCTTTCTTT.

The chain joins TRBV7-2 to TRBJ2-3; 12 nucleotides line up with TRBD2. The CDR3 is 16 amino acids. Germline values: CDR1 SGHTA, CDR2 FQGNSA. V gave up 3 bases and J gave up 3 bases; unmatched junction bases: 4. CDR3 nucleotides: TGTGCCAGCAGCTTCCGGACTAGCGGGACAACAGATACGCAGTATTTT. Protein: CASSFRTSGTTDTQYF.